This T cell receptor (beta chain) derives from a study of T cells in localized non-small cell lung cancer. Study results and caveats: Compared with tumor, uninvolved adjacent lung displayed greater T cell clonality, ranking highest overall. Longer overall survival was associated with a higher density of T cells in the blood. Adjacent lung exhibited a median of approximately 50 among the 100 most abundant tumor clones.

Produced via immunoSEQ multiplex PCR; TCRdb's table is partial and in-frame only. The table lists 1,500 to 2,000 clones, roughly 20% of them singletons. Remarks on this clone: What it binds is unknown.

Atypia-free adjacent lung came from at least 2 cm beyond the tumor margin. The sequencing used normal lung tissue next to the tumor, collected before any cancer treatment. This clonotype was obtained from a woman between 35 and 75 years old with stage I lung adenocarcinoma.

The CDR3 spells CASSLGAGGSYGYTF. In nucleotides, the CDR3 is TGCGCCAGCAGCTTGGGAGCGGGCGGGTCCTATGGCTACACCTTC. The chain carries TRBV5-1 and TRBJ1-2; no clear D. This CDR3 is 15 amino acids long. V lost 0 bases to trimming and J lost 4 bases, with 13 bases between them. The V gene's germline CDR1 is SGHRS and CDR2 YFSETQ.